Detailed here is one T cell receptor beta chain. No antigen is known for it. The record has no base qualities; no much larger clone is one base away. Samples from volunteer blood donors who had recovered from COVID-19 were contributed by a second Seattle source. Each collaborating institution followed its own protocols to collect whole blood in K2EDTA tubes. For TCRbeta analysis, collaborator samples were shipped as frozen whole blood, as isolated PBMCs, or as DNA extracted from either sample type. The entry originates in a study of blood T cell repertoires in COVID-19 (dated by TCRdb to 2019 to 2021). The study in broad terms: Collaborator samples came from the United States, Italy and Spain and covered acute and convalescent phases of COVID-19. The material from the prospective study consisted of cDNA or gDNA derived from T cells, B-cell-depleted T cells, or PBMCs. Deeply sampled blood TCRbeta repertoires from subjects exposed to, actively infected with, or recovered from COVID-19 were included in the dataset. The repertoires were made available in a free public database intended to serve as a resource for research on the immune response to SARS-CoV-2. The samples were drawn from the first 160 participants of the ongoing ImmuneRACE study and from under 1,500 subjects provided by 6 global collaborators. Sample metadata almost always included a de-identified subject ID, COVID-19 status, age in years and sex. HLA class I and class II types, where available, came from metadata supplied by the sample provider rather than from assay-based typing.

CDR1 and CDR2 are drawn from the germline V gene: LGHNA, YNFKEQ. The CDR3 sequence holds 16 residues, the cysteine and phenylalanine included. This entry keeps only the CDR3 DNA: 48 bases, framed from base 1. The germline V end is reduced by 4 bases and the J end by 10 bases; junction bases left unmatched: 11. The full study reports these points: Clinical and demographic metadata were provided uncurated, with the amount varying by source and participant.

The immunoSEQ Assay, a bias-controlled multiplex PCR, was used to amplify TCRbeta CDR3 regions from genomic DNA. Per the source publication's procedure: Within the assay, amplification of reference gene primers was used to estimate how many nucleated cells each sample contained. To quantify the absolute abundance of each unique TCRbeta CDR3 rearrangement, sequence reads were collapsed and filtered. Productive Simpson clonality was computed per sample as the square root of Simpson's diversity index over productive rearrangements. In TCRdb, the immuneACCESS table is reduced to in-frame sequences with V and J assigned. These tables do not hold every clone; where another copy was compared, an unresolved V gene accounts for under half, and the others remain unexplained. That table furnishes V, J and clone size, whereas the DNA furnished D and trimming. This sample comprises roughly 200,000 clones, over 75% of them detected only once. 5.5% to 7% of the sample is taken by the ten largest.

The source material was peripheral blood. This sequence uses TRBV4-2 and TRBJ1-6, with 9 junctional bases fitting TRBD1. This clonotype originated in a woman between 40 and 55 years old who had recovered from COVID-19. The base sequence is TGTGCCAGCAGCCGGGATCCACAGGGGGCGATATCACCCCTCCACTTT. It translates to CASSRDPQGAISPLHF.